The source of this T cell receptor (beta chain) is a study of T cell responses to AZD1222 COVID-19 vaccine. This table comes from immunoSEQ multiplex PCR, and its TCRdb copy is limited to in-frame clones, with some not included. The data contain over 90,000 clones, around 91% of them singletons. On this clone itself: What it recognizes is unknown.

Trimming took 6 bases from V and 5 from J; bases not matched to a gene: 9. CDR1 and CDR2 (germline): MNHEY, SVGAGI. The CDR3 has 14 residues. General study points: Clonal diversity was possibly underestimated, and the donors were mostly white British, with more females.

The rearrangement links TRBV6-5 to TRBJ2-5; 7 bases fit TRBD2. Specimen: peripheral blood, collected on day 0 of AZD1222 vaccination. The receptor comes from an adult in good health. The CDR3 reads CASSPIGEGETQYF. The CDR3 DNA sequence: TGTGCCAGCAGCCCCATCGGGGAGGGGGAGACCCAGTACTTC.